The 16 T cell receptor beta chains listed next were all sequenced from one sample in a study of patients and donors after allogeneic stem cell transplantation. TCRdb re-called the RT-PCR reads through MiXCR, storing one row per CDR3 protein. There are 920,000 or so distinct CDR3 sequences in the sample; roughly 18% occur only once, and about 6% lies in the top ten. Sequenced sample: blood, either unsorted or a sorted T cell fraction (not recorded which). These receptors originate from a human donor who was either an allogeneic HSCT recipient or a stem cell or donor lymphocyte infusion donor (not recorded which). It is not recorded whose cells these are; they may come from a transplant donor.

V and J are TRBV5-1 and TRBJ2-1; 7 nucleotides match TRBD2. J was trimmed by 4 bases and V by 2 bases; bases with no gene match: 6. Germline loops: CDR1 SGHRS, CDR2 YFSETQ. The CDR3 length is 15 residues. The CDR3 nucleotides read TGCGCCAGCAGCTTTGCTAGCGGCAGATACAATGAGCAGTTCTTC. Translating it yields CASSFASGRYNEQFF.

The sample holds a few counts of this clonotype. The chain carries TRBV5-1 and TRBJ2-3; D tentatively fits TRBD1 or TRBD2 (5 bases each). The germline V gene encodes CDR1 SGHRS and CDR2 YFSETQ. V was pared by 0 bases and J by 2 bases, with 16 bases between. This CDR3 has 17 residues. CDR3 sequence: CASSLDPRGINTDTQYF. The CDR3 nucleotides are TGCGCCAGCAGCTTGGATCCCCGGGGCATAAACACAGATACGCAGTATTTT.

V usage is TRBV18 and J usage is TRBJ1-1; D remains unclear. The ends were cut back, 1 base at V and 11 bases at J, with 11 bases in the middle. The CDR3 is 12 residues long. Germline V gene data show CDR1 as KGHSH and CDR2 as LQKENI. The CDR3 is CASSPQSVDAFF. The CDR3 DNA sequence: TGTGCCAGCTCACCACAATCCGTTGATGCTTTCTTT.

The chain carries TRBV7-9 and TRBJ2-4; TRBD1 matches at 12 bases. The CDR3 length is 17 residues. CDR1 is SEHNR, CDR2 FQNEAQ, per germline (reference sequence). Trimming took 3 bases from V and 1 from J; bases not matched to a gene: 4. The CDR3 loop reads CASSFGDRGLAKNIQYF. The CDR3 DNA sequence: TGTGCCAGCAGCTTCGGGGACAGGGGGCTTGCCAAAAACATTCAGTACTTC.

This clonotype was detected only a few times. The chain has TRBV12-3 or TRBV12-4 and TRBJ2-4; D may correspond to TRBD1 or TRBD2 (5 bases each). V was cut by 0 bases and J by 3 bases, with 15 bases left in between. This CDR3 is built from 17 residues. CDR3 bases: TGTGCCAGCAGTTTAGCCGGGACCTCGAGAGGCAAAAACATTCAGTACTTC. Translating gives CASSLAGTSRGKNIQYF.

In this sample, this clonotype turned up a few times. J is TRBJ1-2 and V is TRBV20-1; maybe TRBD1 (6 bases). Germline-derived CDR1 and CDR2 are DFQATT and SNEGSKA (reference sequence). The V gene lost 3 bases and the J gene lost 2 bases, with 16 bases spanning the gap. The CDR3 totals 15 residues. The CDR3 spells CSARDRGPLNYGYTF. CDR3 sequence (DNA): TGCAGTGCTAGGGATCGGGGGCCACTAAACTATGGCTACACCTTC.

This clonotype was recorded a few times. This chain links TRBV24-1 with TRBJ2-3; the D gene is possibly TRBD1 (6 bases). Per germline, CDR1 KGHDR and CDR2 SFDVKD. The ends were cut back, 4 bases at V and 5 bases at J, with 21 bases in the middle. The CDR3 spans 17 residues. The CDR3 loop reads CATSDTVLGDKRDTQYF. The CDR3 nucleotides read TGTGCCACCAGTGACACAGTCTTGGGGGACAAGAGAGATACGCAGTATTTT.

This clonotype was observed once. This chain joins TRBV14 and TRBJ1-2, with D unresolved. CDR1 is SGHDN and CDR2 is FVKESK in the germline V gene. The V end lost 0 bases, the J end lost 7 bases, and 9 bases lay between the germline ends. The CDR3 has 13 amino acids. The CDR3 region has the DNA TGTGCCAGCAGCCAAGATACGAGAGGTGGCTACACCTTC. It is translated as CASSQDTRGGYTF.

This clonotype has ten or more counts. V usage is TRBV12-3 or TRBV12-4 and J usage is TRBJ2-5, with TRBD2 matching over 7 bases. Trimming took 7 bases from V and 3 from J; bases not matched to a gene: 14. The CDR3 spans 16 residues. The CDR3 spells CASTPLGGIQEETQYF. For the CDR3, the DNA is TGTGCCAGCACCCCCCTGGGAGGGATACAGGAAGAGACCCAGTACTTC.

At least ten counts were recorded for this clonotype. The rearrangement links TRBV12-3 or TRBV12-4 to TRBJ2-1; 8 bases are a match to TRBD2. CDR3 length equals 13 residues. Germline trimming cut 9 bases from V and 8 bases from J; bases unmatched to any gene: 9. This CDR3 reads CASGTGLVYEQFF. CDR3 in DNA: TGTGCCAGTGGAACGGGACTAGTCTATGAGCAGTTCTTC.

This clonotype was counted many times. The V and J genes are TRBV4-2 and TRBJ2-7, with 11 bases lining up with TRBD1. Germline V gene sequence: CDR1 LGHNA, CDR2 YNFKEQ. This CDR3 has 15 residues. The ends lost 1 base at V and 4 bases at J; junction bases unmatched: 3. CDR3 region: CASSQGTGGGYEQYF. The CDR3, as DNA: TGTGCCAGCAGCCAAGGGACAGGGGGCGGTTACGAGCAGTACTTC.

This clonotype showed up many times. This sequence joins TRBV12-3 or TRBV12-4 and TRBJ2-3, with a tentative D call TRBD2 (5 bases). The CDR3 covers 13 residues. V lost 5 bases and J lost 5, with 11 bases in between. For the CDR3, the DNA is TGTGCCAGCAGTCCAAGCCGGGGAGATACGCAGTATTTT. This codes for CASSPSRGDTQYF.

This clonotype was seen more than once but under ten times. CDR3 sequence: CASSPTRSATGELFF. The CDR3 nucleotides read TGTGCCAGCTCACCGACTAGGAGTGCGACCGGGGAGCTGTTTTTT. The V gene is TRBV18, the J gene TRBJ2-2, with a weak D call TRBD2 (6 bases). The CDR3 length is 15 residues. Germline V CDR1 and CDR2: KGHSH, LQKENI. Trimming shortened V by 3 bases and J by 5 bases, and 13 bases separated the two germline ends.

Only a few counts were recorded for this clonotype. J is TRBJ2-3 and V is TRBV5-1; TRBD2 agrees at 8 bases. V was pared by 4 bases and J by 3 bases, with 4 bases of the junction left unmatched. Germline lookup yields CDR1 SGHRS and CDR2 YFSETQ. The CDR3 length is 14 residues. The CDR3 reads CASSDGTSTDTQYF. CDR3 in DNA: TGCGCCAGCAGCGACGGGACTAGTACAGATACGCAGTATTTT.

This clonotype was detected only a few times. The genes are TRBV21-1 and TRBJ2-3. TRBV21-1 is deemed a pseudogene. The CDR3 runs to 14 residues. For the CDR3, the DNA is TGTGCCAGCAGCAAAGAGGGTAGCACTCATACGCAGTATTTT. Its translation: CASSKEGSTHTQYF.

The chain combines TRBV5-1 with TRBJ2-1, with TRBD2 identical over 10 bases. V was clipped by 0 bases and J by 9 bases; unmatched bases: 9. The CDR3 contains 16 residues. Per germline, CDR1 SGHRS and CDR2 YFSETQ. The CDR3 nucleotides read TGCGCCAGCAGCTTGGGAGCGGGAGGGCCGCTGGGTGAGCAGTTCTTC. Protein product: CASSLGAGGPLGEQFF.